Listed below are T cell receptor beta chains from one sample, sequenced in a study of T cell repertoires in cytomegalovirus infection. One entry per CDR3 protein, called by TCRdb with MiXCR from the reads. Of hundreds of thousands of distinct CDR3 sequences listed, roughly 12% are singletons. The sequenced sample consisted of PBMCs. Every receptor here comes from a human donor in good health (CMV status not recorded). Some clones in this sample may be carry-over from other donors' samples. Each CDR3 is given with its conserved first and last residue. The D gene is left open where the match is weak. Rows may omit the clone size; those that give it use once, few, many or a size class.

>TRBJ2-7|many|TRBV12-3/TRBV12-4|TRBD1
TGTGCCAGCAGACCTGGACAGGGCAGGAAGTACTTC
CASRPGQGRKYF
>TRBJ2-7|many|TRBV6-2/TRBV6-3|TRBD2
TGTGCCAGCAGTCGAGCGGGGCCCCACGAGCAGTACTTC
CASSRAGPHEQYF
>TRBJ2-3|many|TRBV6-1|NA
TGTGCCAGATCCGGGAGTTTGAAAGATACGCAGTATTTT
CARSGSLKDTQYF
>TRBJ2-3|many|TRBV7-8|TRBD2
TGTGCCAGCAGCTACCGGGGGGGTCCCCCCACAGATACGCAGTATTTT
CASSYRGGPPTDTQYF
>TRBJ2-6|many|TRBV7-6|TRBD1
TGTGCCAGCAGCGGACAGGCAAGCTCTGGGGCCAACGTCCTGACTTTC
CASSGQASSGANVLTF
>TRBJ2-1|few|TRBV4-2|TRBD2
TGTGCCAGCAGCCAAGACCTAGCGGGAGTGACGTACAATGAGCAGTTCTTC
CASSQDLAGVTYNEQFF
>TRBJ2-7|many|TRBV18|NA
TGTGCCAGCTCACCACGGCAGCGGGCGTCCTACGAGCAGTACTTC
CASSPRQRASYEQYF
>TRBJ2-1|many|TRBV4-2|NA
TGTGCCAGCAGCCAAGATCAGTCCCAGGGCCAGGCCTACAATGAGCAGTTCTTC
CASSQDQSQGQAYNEQFF
>TRBJ2-7|many|TRBV12-3/TRBV12-4|TRBD2
TGTGCCAGCAAAACTAGCGGGACCTACGAGCAGTACTTC
CASKTSGTYEQYF
>TRBJ2-3|many|TRBV25-1|NA
TGTGCCAGCAGTCTCGGGTCTTACACAGATACGCAGTATTTT
CASSLGSYTDTQYF
>TRBJ2-2|many|TRBV7-3|TRBD1
TGTGCCAGCAGCCACTCCGGGACAGGGAACACCGGGGAGCTGTTTTTT
CASSHSGTGNTGELFF
>TRBJ2-7|many|TRBV2|TRBD2
TGTGCCAGCAGTGAGGGGCTAGCGGGAACCTACGAGCAGTACTTC
CASSEGLAGTYEQYF
>TRBJ2-5|few|TRBV12-5|NA
TGTGCTAGTGGTTCCAGGGCCGGAGGGACCCAGTACTTC
CASGSRAGGTQYF
>TRBJ1-5|NA|TRBV9|NA
TGTGCCAGCAGCTTTCAAGGGGATAGCAATCAGCCCCAGCATTTT
CASSFQGDSNQPQHF
>TRBJ2-1|many|TRBV7-8|TRBD1
TGTGCCAGCAGCGCAGACAGGGCCTACAATGAGCAGTTCTTC
CASSADRAYNEQFF
>TRBJ2-7|NA|TRBV7-9|NA
TGTGCCAGCAGCTTAAAGCCCCCCTCCTACGAGCAGTACTTC
CASSLKPPSYEQYF
>TRBJ2-2|many|TRBV6-5|NA
TGTGCCAGCAGTTACACGCGGGAAGTCGGGGAGCTGTTTTTT
CASSYTREVGELFF
>TRBJ2-3|NA|TRBV11-3|TRBD2
TGTGCCAGCAGCTCCAGCGGGGGGGCAGATACGCAGTATTTT
CASSSSGGADTQYF
>TRBJ1-6|few|TRBV5-8|NA
TGTGCCAGCAGCTTAATTATCACAGCTTCCTATAATTCACCCCTCCACTTT
CASSLIITASYNSPLHF
>TRBJ2-7|NA|TRBV4-2|TRBD1
TGTTCCAGCAGCCAAGATCCCGGGACAGACTACGAGCAGTACTTC
CSSSQDPGTDYEQYF
>TRBJ2-4|few|TRBV5-1|TRBD1
TGCGCCAGCAGCTCAGGGGGCTCGGCCAAAAACATTCAGTACTTC
CASSSGGSAKNIQYF
>TRBJ2-7|many|TRBV20-1|TRBD2
TGCAGTGCTAGAGATTTAGGACTAGCGGCCTACGAGCAGTACTTC
CSARDLGLAAYEQYF
>TRBJ2-2|many|TRBV10-3|NA
TGTGCCATCTCCCAATTGGAGAACACCGGGGAGCTGTTTTTT
CAISQLENTGELFF
>TRBJ1-5|many|TRBV7-7|NA
TGTGCCAGCAGCTCGCGGGTCAATCAGCCCCAGCATTTT
CASSSRVNQPQHF
>TRBJ1-2|many|TRBV27|NA
TGTGCCAGCAGTCCTTCGGGCCTGTCCTATGGCTACACCTTC
CASSPSGLSYGYTF
>TRBJ2-3|many|TRBV5-4|NA
TGTGCCAGCAGCTTGGGGGGGGCGGGAGCCGGAGATACGCAGTATTTT
CASSLGGAGAGDTQYF
>TRBJ2-1|NA|TRBV11-1|TRBD2
TGTGCCAGCAGGATTGAATCCGGGACTAGCGTCTACAATGAGCAGTTCTTC
CASRIESGTSVYNEQFF
>TRBJ2-1|many|TRBV7-9|NA
TGTGCCAGCAGGAGTAGCGGTTACAATGAGCAGTTCTTC
CASRSSGYNEQFF
>TRBJ1-5|NA|TRBV6-1|NA
TGTGCCAGCAGTGAAGGGGGGTTCTATAGCAATCAGCCCCAGCATTTT
CASSEGGFYSNQPQHF
>TRBJ1-2|many|TRBV28|TRBD1
TGTGCCAGCAGCTCCGGGACAGGGATGAGCTATGGCTACACCTTC
CASSSGTGMSYGYTF